This T cell receptor beta chain was identified during a study of vaccination effects on CD4 cells after COVID-19 (dated 2022 in TCRdb). In terms of the full investigation: Two doses of either the BNT162b2 or the mRNA-1273 mRNA SARS-CoV-2 vaccine were administered to participants. Altogether, around ten COVID-19 convalescent patients and a few SARS-CoV-2-naive healthy vaccine recipients made up the full study. The Oncomine TCR Beta short-read assay on an Illumina iSeq 100 was used to sequence cultures from other donors in the study. SARS-CoV-2 spike-specific CD4+ TCR repertoires were compared before and after mRNA vaccination in COVID-19 convalescent patients and in infection-naive vaccine recipients.

In the ViraFEST assay, PBMC were stimulated with viral peptide pools, and TCR sequencing was then used to find antigen-specific CD4+ T cell clonotypes based on their expansion. After about 10 days of culture, CD4+ T cells were isolated with the EasySep CD4+ T cell isolation kit. The absence of prior SARS-CoV-2 infection in healthy vaccine recipients was confirmed by negative nucleocapsid antibodies before and after vaccination. Some 2 million PBMC per well were cultured with approximately 10 ug/ml peptides in IMDM containing approximately 4.5% human AB serum, approximately 9.1 IU/ml IL-2 and gentamicin. Half of the culture medium was replaced with fresh IL-2-containing medium on days 3 and 7. Unless noted otherwise, every peptide stimulation condition was grown in triplicate wells. Using Ficoll-Paque Plus gradient centrifugation, PBMC were separated from whole blood and then either used fresh or cryopreserved at -140C. The overlapping peptide pools covered the spike proteins of SARS-CoV-2 and of the common cold coronaviruses HCoV-NL63, HCoV-OC43 and HCoV-229E. The QIAamp micro DNA kit was used to extract genomic DNA from the cultured CD4+ T cells.

Receptor libraries were prepared by the immunoSEQ multiplex PCR assay. DNA from the cultured and isolated CD4+ T cells underwent TCR beta CDR3 sequencing. Per the original workflow: Non-productive TCR sequences were discarded, and reads were trimmed to the CDR3 region, with only CDR3s of 7 or more amino acids retained. Antigen-specific clonotypes were identified with the MANAFEST web app by comparing expansion in peptide wells against reference cultures. Positive clones required FDR<0.05 expansion versus reference and all other wells, odds ratio above 5, and frequency above 0.1% in two replicate wells. A clonotype was defined as cross-reactive if the clonotype was significantly expanded both in SARS-CoV-2 spike wells and in at least one common cold coronavirus spike condition. CDR3 similarity was assessed by Levenshtein distance with the stringdist R package, and unrooted trees were built with ape in R 3.6.1. TCRdb re-hosts the immuneACCESS table, in-frame sequences only. Its copies lack some clones; in the studies checked, an unresolved V gene accounts for under half of them, and the cause for the rest is not known. The V and J calls and clone size come from that table; D and trimming were worked out from the DNA. The sample table holds tens of thousands of clones, of which approximately 72% were seen once. About 32% of the sample comes from the top ten.

In its sample, this clone was seen a few times. Its antigen is still unknown. No qualities accompany the bases; no much larger clone lies one base away. General conclusions and limits of the study: In healthy vaccine recipients, vaccine-induced clones were almost all SARS-CoV-2 mono-reactive, with only 1 of 255 cross-reactive with common cold coronaviruses. Clones induced by infection and clones induced by vaccination both contracted markedly at late timepoints after vaccination, which fits with T cell responses waning over time. The study was limited by a small number of convalescent patients and lacked early post-infection timepoints.

The junction carries 6 bases between V and J, which are trimmed by 6 bases and 4 bases respectively. CDR1 LGHNT and CDR2 FRNRAP were looked up in the germline V gene. Reading from cysteine to phenylalanine, the CDR3 counts 11 amino acids. Only the CDR3 region is kept as DNA, spanning 33 bases read in frame from base 1. The receptor chain draws on TRBV12-5 and TRBJ1-2, with an unclear D gene assignment. This clonotype originated in a human donor who received a COVID-19 vaccine. Sequenced here: CD4+ T cells from PBMCs cultured with SARS-CoV-2 spike peptides, sampled before COVID-19 vaccination. The cell subset or site label, as the study defines it: SARS-CoV-2 spike overlapping peptide pool stimulation. The DNA reads TGTGCTAGTGGGACGGTCTATGGCTACACCTTC. It encodes CASGTVYGYTF.